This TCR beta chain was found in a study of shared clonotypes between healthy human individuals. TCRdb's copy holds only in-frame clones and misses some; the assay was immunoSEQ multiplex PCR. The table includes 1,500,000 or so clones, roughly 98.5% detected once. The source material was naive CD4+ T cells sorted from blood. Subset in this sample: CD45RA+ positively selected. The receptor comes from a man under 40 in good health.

CDR3 residues: CASSFLRLNRNIQYF. CDR3 in DNA: TGTGCCAGCAGCTTCCTGCGTCTCAATCGGAACATTCAGTACTTC. This rearrangement joins TRBV5-6 to TRBJ2-4; D is ambiguous. The V end was cut by 2 bases, the J end by 7 bases, with 16 bases between. This CDR3 has 15 amino acids. CDR1 SGHDT and CDR2 YYEEEE come from the germline V gene.